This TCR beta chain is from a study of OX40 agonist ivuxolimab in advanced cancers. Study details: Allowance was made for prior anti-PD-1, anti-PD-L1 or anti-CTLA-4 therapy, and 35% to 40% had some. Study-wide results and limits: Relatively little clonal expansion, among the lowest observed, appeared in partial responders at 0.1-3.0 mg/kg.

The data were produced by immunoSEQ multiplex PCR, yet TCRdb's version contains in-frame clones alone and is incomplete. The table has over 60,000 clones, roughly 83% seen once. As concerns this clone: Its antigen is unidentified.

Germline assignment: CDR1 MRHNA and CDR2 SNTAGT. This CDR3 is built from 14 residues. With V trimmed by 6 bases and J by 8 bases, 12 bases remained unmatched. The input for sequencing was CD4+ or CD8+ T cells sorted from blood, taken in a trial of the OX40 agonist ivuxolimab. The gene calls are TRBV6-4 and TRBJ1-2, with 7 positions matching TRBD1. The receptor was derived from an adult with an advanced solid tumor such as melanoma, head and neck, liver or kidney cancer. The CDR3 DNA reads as TGTGCCAGCAGACCCCAGGGGGTCGCTGAAGGCTACACCTTC. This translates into CASRPQGVAEGYTF.